This TCR beta chain was profiled in a study of blood T cell repertoires in COVID-19. Concerning this clone: This sample also contains other DNA sequences that code for the same CDR3.

Original methodology: Nucleated cell counts were estimated from reference gene primer amplification. TCRdb's table, derived via immunoSEQ multiplex PCR, lists solely in-frame clones and lacks some. From that table come the V and J calls and clone size; the DNA was used to work out D and trimming. In the table there are 300,000 to 350,000 clones, under 90% of which are singletons. Germline CDR1 and CDR2: SGHRS and YFSETQ. Trimming removed 4 bases from V and 1 base from J, with 8 bases in between. The CDR3 consists of 13 residues. Each recovered donor of Cohort 3 presented with two negative PCRs, clearance, or symptom resolution.

The source of this sequence is a woman aged 25 to 39 who had recovered from COVID-19. V usage is TRBV5-1 and J usage is TRBJ1-1; D call uncertain. The sample consisted of PBMCs or T cells enriched from blood (not recorded which). The CDR3 loop reads CASSTGENTEAFF. For the CDR3, the DNA is TGCGCCAGCAGCACGGGAGAGAACACTGAAGCTTTCTTT.